One sample yielded the 5 T cell receptor beta chains listed below, sequenced in a study of T-cell memory formation after mild COVID-19. Using its own MiXCR run on the 5' RACE reads, TCRdb lists one record per CDR3 protein. The sample shows 250,000 to 400,000 distinct CDR3 sequences, roughly 13% of them seen only once. Sequencing used PBMCs or a T cell subset sorted from them (not recorded which). These TCRs come from a man aged 18-30 years who had mild COVID-19 (a few samples of this study predate the infection). Cell type and time point are not known.

This rearrangement joins TRBV6-6 to TRBJ2-7; the D gene is possibly TRBD2 (6 bases). CDR1 and CDR2 (germline): MNHNY, SVGAGI (reference sequence). Trimming shortened V by 6 bases and J by 2 bases, and 14 bases separated the two germline ends. The CDR3 is 14 residues long. This CDR3 is CASSPGRGTYEQYF. As DNA, the CDR3 is TGTGCCAGCAGCCCTGGACGGGGGACCTACGAGCAGTACTTC.

The gene calls are TRBV10-3 and TRBJ2-1; no definite D call. This CDR3 spans 13 amino acids. Trimming left V 7 bases short and J 5 bases short, with 12 bases between. Germline V lookup: CDR1 ENHRY, CDR2 SYGVKD. The CDR3 spells CAITIDRHNEQFF. In DNA, the CDR3 is TGTGCCATCACAATAGACCGTCACAATGAGCAGTTCTTC.

J is TRBJ2-7 and V is TRBV10-3; 9 positions match TRBD1. After removal of 3 bases from V and 2 bases from J, the junction contained 14 bases not matched to a gene. The CDR3 sequence is 18 residues long. Germline CDR1 is ENHRY and CDR2 is SYGVKD. CDR3 sequence reads: CAISDGGQGLAEPYEQYF. The CDR3 DNA sequence: TGTGCCATCAGTGATGGGGGACAGGGTTTAGCGGAGCCCTACGAGCAGTACTTC.

This rearrangement joins TRBV5-4 to TRBJ2-1; tentative D call: TRBD1 (6 bases). Between the trimmed V and J ends, which lost 5 bases and 6 bases, there was a span of 21 bases. This CDR3 is built from 16 residues. Germline assignment: CDR1 SGHNT and CDR2 YYREEE (reference sequence). CDR3 coding DNA: TGTGCCAGCAGTCAAAACCTCAAGGGGGTTGCCAATGAGCAGTTCTTC. Protein product: CASSQNLKGVANEQFF. Supplemented by reference TRBV5-4 and TRBJ2-1, the full variable domain reads ETGVTQSPTHLIKTRGQQVTLRCSSQSGHNTVSWYQQALGQGPQFIFQYYREEENGRGNFPPRFSGLQFPNYSSELNVNALELDDSALYLCASSQNLKGVANEQFFGPGTRLTVL.

The chain carries TRBV6-1 and TRBJ1-1; D not certain. The V gene's germline CDR1 is MNHNS and CDR2 SASEGT. The CDR3 covers 14 residues. V was clipped by 2 bases and J by 6 bases, with 13 bases between them. CDR3 sequence (DNA): TGTGCCAGCAGTGAACAAGGGAGCTTGGCTGAAGCTTTCTTT. This sequence encodes CASSEQGSLAEAFF.